This TCR beta chain was sequenced for a study of follicular helper T cells after annual influenza vaccination. Whole-study results and caveats: ICOS+CD38+ cTfh clonality tracked population frequency, and its change tracked circulating plasmablast change.

This clone is a singleton in its sample. Antigen: not known. CDR3 length: 14 amino acids. V was trimmed by 5 bases and J by 7 bases, leaving 15 bases between them. Germline CDR1 SGHTA, CDR2 FQGNSA. Time point: 2015-2016 season, 7 days after influenza vaccination. TCRB sequencing was done at Survey resolution level. Data came from immunoSEQ multiplex PCR; TCRdb stores just in-frame clones and leaves some out. The sample shows about 5,600 clones, less than 90% of them seen only once. The material sequenced was CXCR5+ CD38- circulating T follicular helper cells from blood, taken 7 days after influenza vaccination. As to subset: circulating Tfh, non-naive CD4+CXCR5+PD-1+ (ICOS+CD38+ or ICOS-CD38-). The chain combines TRBV7-2 with TRBJ2-1; TRBD2 is a possible D gene (6 bases). The receptor was isolated from an adult who received the influenza vaccine. The DNA for the CDR3 is TGTGCCAGCAGCGTGGACTATTTACCGAATGAGCAGTTCTTC. This codes for CASSVDYLPNEQFF. The full variable domain, with the rest looked up from reference TRBV7-2 and TRBJ2-1, is GAGVSQSPSNKVTEKGKDVELRCDPISGHTALYWYRQSLGQGLEFLIYFQGNSAPDKSGLPSDRFSAERTGGSVSTLTIQRTQQEDSAVYLCASSVDYLPNEQFFGPGTRLTVL.